The 25 T cell receptor beta chains listed next were all sequenced from one sample in a study of T-cell memory formation after mild COVID-19. TCRdb processed the 5' RACE reads anew with MiXCR; each CDR3 protein has one entry. The sample consists of 350,000 to 500,000 distinct CDR3 sequences, roughly a quarter of them appearing once. The specimen sequenced was PBMCs or a T cell subset sorted from them (not recorded which). These receptors were taken from an adult woman who had mild COVID-19 (a few samples of this study predate the infection). Cell type and time point are not known.

The chain uses TRBV18 and TRBJ2-7, with TRBD1 matching 7 bases. Germline V lookup: CDR1 KGHSH, CDR2 LQKENI. CDR3 length: 17 amino acids. Trimming at V came to 5 bases and at J to 0 bases, leaving 13 bases not matched to a gene. In DNA, the CDR3 is TGTGCCAGCTCAGTCTCCCTGACTGGGACAGCCTCCTACGAGCAGTACTTC. Its protein is CASSVSLTGTASYEQYF.

The chain links TRBV29-1 to TRBJ2-1, with 8 bases lining up with TRBD2. This CDR3 spans 14 amino acids. V shed 2 bases and J 6 bases; nucleotides not matched to a gene: 6. Germline V gives CDR1 SQVTM, CDR2 ANQGSEA. The CDR3 is CSVESAGAPNEQFF. In nucleotides, the CDR3 is TGCAGCGTTGAATCAGCGGGGGCCCCCAATGAGCAGTTCTTC.

This clonotype was seen a handful of times. The rearrangement joins TRBV29-1 to TRBJ1-2; D is perhaps TRBD1 (5 bases). The CDR3 loop spans 12 amino acids. Between the trimmed V and J ends, which lost 4 bases and 7 bases, there was a span of 13 bases. Germline-derived CDR1 and CDR2 are SQVTM and ANQGSEA. CDR3 amino acids: CSVGQGAIGYTF. The CDR3 DNA reads TGCAGCGTTGGTCAGGGCGCTATTGGCTACACCTTC.

The chain employs TRBV25-1 and TRBJ1-2, with 7 bases aligning to TRBD1. Germline CDR1 MGHDK, CDR2 SYGVNS. CDR3 length equals 14 residues. Trimming took 3 bases from V and 5 from J; bases not matched to a gene: 6. Here the CDR3 DNA reads TGTGCCAGCAGTGAGACAGGGATCGGGTATGGCTACACCTTC. Protein: CASSETGIGYGYTF.

Here the CDR3 reads CASSSHDRRDTQYF. CDR3 sequence (DNA): TGTGCCAGCAGTTCCCATGACCGCAGAGATACGCAGTATTTT. The V call is TRBV12-3 or TRBV12-4, the J call TRBJ2-3; no firm D call. The CDR3 is 14 amino acids. V was cut by 4 bases and J by 5 bases, with 13 bases left in between.

This clonotype was counted a few times. The rearrangement uses TRBV6-5 and TRBJ2-3; 11 positions match TRBD2. Germline CDR1 is MNHEY and CDR2 is SVGAGI. The CDR3 is 16 amino acids. V trimming: 5 bases; J trimming: 3 bases; junction bases outside the gene matches: 7. The CDR3 region is CASSRRLAGRTDTQYF. CDR3 DNA: TGTGCCAGCAGTCGACGACTAGCGGGACGTACAGATACGCAGTATTTT.

The CDR3 loop reads CASSQRWGGPLTRQETQYF. The CDR3, as DNA: TGCGCCAGCAGCCAAAGGTGGGGGGGCCCACTAACCAGGCAAGAGACCCAGTACTTC. The chain links TRBV4-3 to TRBJ2-5, with D possibly matching TRBD2 (7 bases). CDR3 size: 19 residues. Germline V gene data show CDR1 as LGHNA and CDR2 as YSLEER. Deletions cut 2 bases from V and 2 bases from J, with 24 bases between.

This chain joins TRBV6-5 and TRBJ2-5, with D perhaps being TRBD1 or TRBD2 (5 bases each). Trimming cost V 5 bases and J 5 bases, with 18 bases left between them. Per germline, CDR1 MNHEY and CDR2 SVGAGI. The CDR3 extends over 15 amino acids. CDR3 sequence reads: CASSHLTSREETQYF. CDR3 nucleotides: TGTGCCAGCAGTCACTTGACTTCCAGGGAGGAGACCCAGTACTTC.

This rearrangement joins TRBV7-6 to TRBJ1-2, with TRBD1 matching over 7 bases. V shed 5 bases and J 4 bases; nucleotides not matched to a gene: 7. The germline gives CDR1 SGHVS, CDR2 FNYEAQ. This CDR3 is 14 amino acids long. CDR3 loop: CASSPQGVLYGYTF. DNA for the CDR3: TGTGCCAGCAGCCCGCAGGGGGTTCTCTATGGCTACACCTTC.

V usage is TRBV12-3 or TRBV12-4 and J usage is TRBJ1-2; no clear D gene. The CDR3 is 12 amino acids. V was trimmed by 5 bases and J by 4 bases, leaving 8 bases between them. CDR3 nucleotide sequence: TGTGCCAGCAGTCAGATCGGCTATGGCTACACCTTC. Translation gives CASSQIGYGYTF.

The chain combines TRBV6-6 with TRBJ2-1; possibly TRBD1 for D (6 bases). V was cut by 4 bases and J by 4 bases, with 14 bases left in between. The CDR3 extends over 15 amino acids. Germline assignment: CDR1 MNHNY and CDR2 SVGAGI (reference sequence). As DNA, the CDR3 is TGTGCCAGCAGTTTCCCCCGGACAGAATACAATGAGCAGTTCTTC. Its protein product is CASSFPRTEYNEQFF.

DNA of the CDR3: TGTGCCAGCAGCTTAGTACAGGGGCTTGGAACAGATACGCAGTATTTT. Protein sequence: CASSLVQGLGTDTQYF. The V gene is TRBV7-2, the J gene TRBJ2-3; 7 bases align to TRBD1. Germline V gene data show CDR1 as SGHTA and CDR2 as FQGNSA. The CDR3 runs 16 residues. The trim removed 1 base at V and 3 bases at J, leaving 7 bases unmatched.

The chain combines TRBV7-3 with TRBJ2-1; 12 bases are shared with TRBD2. Trimming cost V 3 bases and J 6 bases; bases outside gene matches: 6. This CDR3 has 16 amino acids. The germline gives CDR1 SGHTA, CDR2 FQGTGA. The CDR3 sequence is CASSLELAGGLNEQFF. CDR3 DNA: TGTGCCAGCAGCTTGGAACTAGCGGGAGGTCTCAATGAGCAGTTCTTC.

A few counts support this clonotype. The chain links TRBV19 to TRBJ2-7; 7 bases line up with TRBD2. The CDR3 loop spans 15 amino acids. J gave up 5 bases and V 3 bases, and 10 bases lay outside the gene matches. The germline gives CDR1 LNHDA, CDR2 SQIVND (reference sequence). The CDR3 DNA reads as TGTGCCAGTAGTATGTTGGGGGAGGGCCTCGACGAGCAGTACTTC. Translating gives CASSMLGEGLDEQYF.

This clonotype was seen a handful of times. The rearrangement uses TRBV4-1 and TRBJ2-7; D possibly corresponds to TRBD1 (6 bases). CDR1 is MGHRA and CDR2 is YSYEKL in the germline V gene. Trimming took off 0 bases at V and 4 bases at J, with 10 bases between the two ends. The CDR3 is 14 residues long. The CDR3 nucleotides are TGCGCCAGCAGCCAAGATCAGGACAGTTACGAGCAGTACTTC. Translating gives CASSQDQDSYEQYF.

This CDR3 is CAISWGDTEAFF. CDR3 sequence (DNA): TGTGCCATCAGTTGGGGAGACACTGAAGCTTTCTTT. The V gene is TRBV10-3, the J gene TRBJ1-1, with D hard to call. The V end lost 5 bases, the J end lost 3 bases, and 7 bases lay between the germline ends. From germline, CDR1 is ENHRY and CDR2 SYGVKD. The CDR3 covers 12 residues.

This clonotype showed up just a few times. This chain connects TRBV29-1 to TRBJ1-3; D remains ambiguous. The CDR3 consists of 12 residues. V was trimmed by 4 bases and J by 4 bases, leaving 8 bases between them. Germline CDR1 SQVTM, CDR2 ANQGSEA. CDR3 amino acids: CSVAQIGNTIYF. As DNA, the CDR3 is TGCAGCGTTGCTCAAATCGGAAACACCATATATTTT.

The V and J genes are TRBV6-6 and TRBJ2-5, with TRBD2 identical over 8 bases. Germline lookup yields CDR1 MNHNY and CDR2 SVGAGI (reference sequence). This CDR3 has 15 residues. V was pared by 2 bases and J by 3 bases, with 5 bases of the junction left unmatched. CDR3: CASSYPTSGKETQYF. The CDR3, as DNA: TGTGCCAGCAGTTACCCCACTAGCGGTAAAGAGACCCAGTACTTC.

This chain connects TRBV7-9 to TRBJ2-5, with 8 bases identical to TRBD2. CDR3 length: 15 amino acids. Losses at the gene ends were 5 bases for V and 1 base for J; bases not matched to a gene: 6. Germline CDR1 is SEHNR and CDR2 is FQNEAQ (reference sequence). This CDR3 is CASSRTSRLQETQYF. The CDR3 nucleotides read TGTGCCAGCAGCAGGACTAGCCGACTCCAAGAGACCCAGTACTTC.

Here the CDR3 DNA reads TGTGCCAGCAGCTTAGAAGGGTCTGGGGCCAACGTCCTGACTTTC. As protein: CASSLEGSGANVLTF. The V and J genes are TRBV5-8 and TRBJ2-6; D remains ambiguous. In germline, CDR1 is SGHTS, CDR2 YDEGEE. This CDR3 has 15 residues. V shed 2 bases and J shed 1 base, with 7 bases lying between them. Complete variable domain (other parts from reference TRBV5-8 and TRBJ2-6): EAGVTQSPTHLIKTRGQQATLRCSPISGHTSVYWYQQALGLGLQFLLWYDEGEERNRGNFPPRFSGRQFPNYSSELNVNALELEDSALYLCASSLEGSGANVLTFGAGSRLTVL.

This clonotype has a single count. The chain carries TRBV9 and TRBJ2-1; 10 positions match TRBD1. The V gene's germline CDR1 is SGDLS and CDR2 YYNGEE. The CDR3 has 16 residues. V was clipped by 7 bases and J by 4 bases; unmatched bases: 11. The CDR3: CASGFTTGGAYNEQFF. In DNA form, the CDR3 reads TGTGCCAGCGGCTTTACGACAGGGGGCGCTTACAATGAGCAGTTCTTC. Supplemented by reference TRBV9 and TRBJ2-1, the full variable domain reads DSGVTQTPKHLITATGQRVTLRCSPRSGDLSVYWYQQSLDQGLQFLIQYYNGEERAKGNILERFSAQQFPDLHSELNLSSLELGDSALYFCASGFTTGGAYNEQFFGPGTRLTVL.

This clonotype was detected only once. The CDR3 coding sequence is TGTGCCAGCAGACGACAGAACACTGAAGCTTTCTTT. Translating it yields CASRRQNTEAFF. The chain joins TRBV3-1 to TRBJ1-1; D is uncertain. Germline V gene sequence: CDR1 LGHDT, CDR2 YNNKEL (reference sequence). Trimming stripped 6 bases from V and 1 base from J, with 6 bases between. The CDR3 has 12 amino acids.

The chain combines TRBV19 with TRBJ2-1; D perhaps matches TRBD2 (5 bases). Looked up from germline, CDR1 is LNHDA and CDR2 is SQIVND (reference sequence). The ends were cut back, 3 bases at V and 4 bases at J, with 10 bases in the middle. The CDR3 is made up of 14 amino acids. The CDR3 DNA reads TGTGCCAGTAGTATGGGCTCGGGATACAATGAGCAGTTCTTC. Translating gives CASSMGSGYNEQFF.

The V call is TRBV24-1, the J call TRBJ1-5, with D hard to call. V was trimmed by 0 bases and J by 13 bases, leaving 12 bases between them. CDR3 length: 13 residues. Germline lookup yields CDR1 KGHDR and CDR2 SFDVKD. The CDR3 is CATSDLPAGPQHF. CDR3 in DNA: TGTGCCACCAGTGATTTGCCGGCAGGTCCTCAGCATTTT.

This clonotype was seen only a few times. The chain recombines TRBV5-1 with TRBJ2-3; D not resolved. V dropped 4 bases and J dropped 2 bases, with 8 bases sitting between them. CDR1 and CDR2 from the germline V gene are SGHRS and YFSETQ. CDR3 length: 13 residues. In nucleotides, the CDR3 is TGCGCCAGCAGCGTCCAGGTCACAGATACGCAGTATTTT. Protein product: CASSVQVTDTQYF.